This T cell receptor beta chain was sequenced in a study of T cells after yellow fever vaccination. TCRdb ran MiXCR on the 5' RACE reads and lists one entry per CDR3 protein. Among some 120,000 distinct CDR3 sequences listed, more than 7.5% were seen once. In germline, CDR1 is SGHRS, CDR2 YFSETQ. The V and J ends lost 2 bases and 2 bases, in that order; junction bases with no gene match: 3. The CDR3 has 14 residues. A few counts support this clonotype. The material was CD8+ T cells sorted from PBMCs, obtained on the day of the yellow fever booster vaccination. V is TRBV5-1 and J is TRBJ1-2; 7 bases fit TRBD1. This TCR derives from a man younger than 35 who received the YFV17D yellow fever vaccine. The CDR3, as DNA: TGCGCCAGCAGCTTCTTGACAGGGAACTATGGCTACACCTTC. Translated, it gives CASSFLTGNYGYTF.